This passage covers 2 T cell receptor beta chains from one sample sequenced in a study of HIV-infected patients and healthy controls. Each CDR3 protein is one row after TCRdb ran MiXCR on the 5' RACE reads. The sample lists about 64,000 distinct CDR3 sequences, about 19% seen once, with more than 1.4% in the top ten. Sequences were obtained from CD4+ T cells from blood. The receptors were gathered from a human donor in good health.

There are a few counts of this clonotype. The chain joins TRBV5-1 to TRBJ2-5; D uncertain. V lost 4 bases and J lost 1, with 11 bases in between. CDR1 SGHRS and CDR2 YFSETQ come from the germline V gene. CDR3 size: 14 residues. This chain's CDR3 is CASSTGRPQETQYF. The CDR3 DNA follows: TGCGCCAGCAGCACCGGCAGACCCCAAGAGACCCAGTACTTC.

V gene TRBV3-1 combines with J gene TRBJ2-7; tentatively, D is TRBD1 (6 bases). The CDR3 totals 16 residues. Germline-derived CDR1 and CDR2 are LGHDT and YNNKEL (reference sequence). Trimming stripped 1 base from V and 2 bases from J, with 15 bases between. The CDR3: CASSQATGMVPYEQYF. The DNA for the CDR3 is TGTGCCAGCAGCCAAGCAACAGGGATGGTACCCTACGAGCAGTACTTC.